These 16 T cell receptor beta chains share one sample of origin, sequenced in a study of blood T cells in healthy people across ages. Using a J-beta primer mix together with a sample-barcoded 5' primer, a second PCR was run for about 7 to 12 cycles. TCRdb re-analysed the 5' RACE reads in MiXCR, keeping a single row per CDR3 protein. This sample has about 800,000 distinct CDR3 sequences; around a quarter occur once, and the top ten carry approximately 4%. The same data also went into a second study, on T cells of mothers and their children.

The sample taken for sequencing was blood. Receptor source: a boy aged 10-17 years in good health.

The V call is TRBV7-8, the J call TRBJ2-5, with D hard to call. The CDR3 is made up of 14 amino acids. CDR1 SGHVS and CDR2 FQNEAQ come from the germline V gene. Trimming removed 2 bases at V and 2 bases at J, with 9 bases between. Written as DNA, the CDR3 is TGTGCCAGCAGCTTACCGAGTGGGCAAGAGACCCAGTACTTC. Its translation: CASSLPSGQETQYF. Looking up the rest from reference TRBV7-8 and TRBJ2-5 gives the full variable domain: GAGVSQSPRYKVAKRGQDVALRCDPISGHVSLFWYQQALGQGPEFLTYFQNEAQLDKSGLPSDRFFAERPEGSVSTLKIQRTQQEDSAVYLCASSLPSGQETQYFGPGTRLLVL.

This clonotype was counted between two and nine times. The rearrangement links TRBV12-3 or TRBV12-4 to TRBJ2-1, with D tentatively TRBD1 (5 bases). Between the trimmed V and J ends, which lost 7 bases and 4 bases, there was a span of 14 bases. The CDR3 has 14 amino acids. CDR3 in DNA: TGTGCCAGCACCCCAATAGGGGTTTACAATGAGCAGTTCTTC. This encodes CASTPIGVYNEQFF.

In nucleotides, the CDR3 is TGTGCCATCTCCGGGACCGAAAATGAGCAGTTCTTC. Protein sequence: CAISGTENEQFF. The J gene is TRBJ2-1, the V gene TRBV10-3; D possibly matches TRBD1 or TRBD2 (5 bases each). The germline V gene encodes CDR1 ENHRY and CDR2 SYGVKD. CDR3 length: 12 amino acids. V lost 8 bases to trimming and J lost 7 bases, with 12 bases between them.

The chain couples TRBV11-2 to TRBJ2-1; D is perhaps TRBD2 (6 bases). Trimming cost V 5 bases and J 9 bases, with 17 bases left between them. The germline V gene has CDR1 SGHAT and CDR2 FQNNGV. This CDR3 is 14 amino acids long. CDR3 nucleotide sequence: TGTGCCAGCAGCCGACTAGGCGCGGGCGGTGAGCAGTTCTTC. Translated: CASSRLGAGGEQFF.

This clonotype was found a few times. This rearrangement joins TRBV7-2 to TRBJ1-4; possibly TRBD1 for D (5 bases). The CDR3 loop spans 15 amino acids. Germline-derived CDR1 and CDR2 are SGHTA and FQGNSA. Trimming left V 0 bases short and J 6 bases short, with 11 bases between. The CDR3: CASSLAVGTHEKLFF. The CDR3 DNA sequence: TGTGCCAGCAGCTTAGCGGTGGGGACGCATGAAAAACTGTTTTTT.

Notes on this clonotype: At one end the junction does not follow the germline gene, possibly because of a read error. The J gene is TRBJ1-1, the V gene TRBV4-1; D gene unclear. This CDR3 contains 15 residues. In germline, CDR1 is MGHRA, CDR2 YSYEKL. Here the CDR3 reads CASSQDRLAYSEALF. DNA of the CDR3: TGCGCCAGCAGCCAAGATCGGCTTGCTTACAGCGAAGCTCTCTTT.

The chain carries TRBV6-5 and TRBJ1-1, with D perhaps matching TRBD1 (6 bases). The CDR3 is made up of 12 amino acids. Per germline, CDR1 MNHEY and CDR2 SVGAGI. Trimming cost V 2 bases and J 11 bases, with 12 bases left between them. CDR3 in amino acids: CASSYPGERAFF. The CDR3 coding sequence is TGTGCCAGCAGTTACCCAGGGGAGCGCGCTTTCTTT.

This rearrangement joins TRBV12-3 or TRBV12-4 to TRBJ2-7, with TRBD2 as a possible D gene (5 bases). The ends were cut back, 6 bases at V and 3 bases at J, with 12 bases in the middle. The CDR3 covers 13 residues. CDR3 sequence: CASSYLAFYEQYF. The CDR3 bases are TGTGCCAGCAGCTATCTAGCATTCTACGAGCAGTACTTC.

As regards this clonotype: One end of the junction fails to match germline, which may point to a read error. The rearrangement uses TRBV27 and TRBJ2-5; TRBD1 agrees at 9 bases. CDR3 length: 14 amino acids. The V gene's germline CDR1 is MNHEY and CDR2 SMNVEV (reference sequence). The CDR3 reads CASSLSGTGYEQSF. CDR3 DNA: TGTGCCAGCAGTTTATCCGGGACAGGGTACGAGCAGTCCTTC.

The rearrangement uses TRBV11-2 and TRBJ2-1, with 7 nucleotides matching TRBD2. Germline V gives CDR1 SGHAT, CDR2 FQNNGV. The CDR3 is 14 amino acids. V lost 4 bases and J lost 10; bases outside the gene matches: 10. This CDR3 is CASSSSLAGDEQFF. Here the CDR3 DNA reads TGTGCCAGCAGCTCCTCACTGGCGGGGGACGAGCAGTTCTTC.

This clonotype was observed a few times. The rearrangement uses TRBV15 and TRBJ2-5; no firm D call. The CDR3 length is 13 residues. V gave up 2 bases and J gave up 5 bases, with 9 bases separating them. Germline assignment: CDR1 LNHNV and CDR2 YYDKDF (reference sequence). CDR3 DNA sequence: TGTGCCACCAGCAGATTTGTGGGCGAGACCCAGTACTTC. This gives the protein CATSRFVGETQYF.

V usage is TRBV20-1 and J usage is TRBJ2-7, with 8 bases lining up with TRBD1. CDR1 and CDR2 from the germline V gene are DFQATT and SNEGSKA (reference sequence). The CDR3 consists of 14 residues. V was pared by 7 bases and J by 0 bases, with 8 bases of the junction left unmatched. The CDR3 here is CSGEDRAGSYEQYF. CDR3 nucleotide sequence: TGCAGTGGAGAGGACAGGGCGGGCTCCTACGAGCAGTACTTC.

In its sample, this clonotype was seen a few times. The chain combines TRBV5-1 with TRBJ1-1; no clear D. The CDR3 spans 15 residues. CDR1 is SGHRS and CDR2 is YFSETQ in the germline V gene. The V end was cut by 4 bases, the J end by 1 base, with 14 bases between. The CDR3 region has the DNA TGCGCCAGCAGCGCGGACGAGCCACCGAACACTGAAGCTTTCTTT. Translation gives CASSADEPPNTEAFF.

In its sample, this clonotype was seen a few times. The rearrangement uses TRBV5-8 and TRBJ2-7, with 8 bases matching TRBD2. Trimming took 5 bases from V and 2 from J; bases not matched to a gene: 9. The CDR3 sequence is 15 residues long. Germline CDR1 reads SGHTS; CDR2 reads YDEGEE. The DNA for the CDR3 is TGTGCCAGCAGTCACTCACCGGGACTAGCCTACGAGCAGTACTTC. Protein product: CASSHSPGLAYEQYF.

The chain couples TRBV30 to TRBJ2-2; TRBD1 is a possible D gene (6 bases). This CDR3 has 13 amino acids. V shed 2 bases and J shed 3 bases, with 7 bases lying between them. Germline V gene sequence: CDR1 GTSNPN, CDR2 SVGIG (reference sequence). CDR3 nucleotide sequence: TGTGCCTGGAGTCCAGGGGACACCGGGGAGCTGTTTTTT. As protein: CAWSPGDTGELFF. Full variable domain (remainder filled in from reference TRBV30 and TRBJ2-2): SQTIHQWPATLVQPVGSPLSLECTVEGTSNPNLYWYRQAAGRGLQLLFYSVGIGQISSEVPQNLSASRPQDRQFILSSKKLLLSDSGFYLCAWSPGDTGELFFGEGSRLTVL.

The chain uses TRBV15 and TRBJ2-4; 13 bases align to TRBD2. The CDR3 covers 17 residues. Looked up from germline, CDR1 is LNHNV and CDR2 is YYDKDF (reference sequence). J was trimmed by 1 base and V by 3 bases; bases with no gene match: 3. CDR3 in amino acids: CATSRTSGGRAKNIQYF. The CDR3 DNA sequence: TGTGCCACCAGCAGGACTAGCGGGGGGAGGGCCAAAAACATTCAGTACTTC.